One TCR beta chain is described in this entry. Its cognate antigen has yet to be identified. Qualities for individual bases were not recorded, and no much larger clone is one base off. The data were obtained in a study of T cell responses to AZD1222 COVID-19 vaccine (dated by TCRdb to the early 2020s). In the study overall: Because spike-specific TCR depth and breadth did not differ between the two schedules, AZD1222 recipients who got a second dose at roughly 4 weeks were pooled with those who got a second dose at roughly 12 weeks. Trial participants were enrolled into age subgroups of 18-55, 56-69 and 70-plus years, which contained about 160, 30 and 59 TCR-sequenced participants, respectively. TCR sequencing covered 230 to 250 trial participants: about 210 given two doses of AZD1222 and 26 given two doses of MenACWY control vaccine. The paper's findings and limits, for the study overall: Epitopes outside the regions mutated in the B.1.351 and B.1.1.7 variants were reportedly recognized by nearly half of the unique spike-specific TCRs. Participants were mostly white British and included more females than males, and it was suggested by the authors that clonal diversity may have been underestimated. CD4 TCRs associated with the vaccine covered the entire spike protein, and the dominant responses were in regions 160-218 and 743-854. Because no day 14 peak-response samples were available, repertoires were characterized only after the peak T cell response. The 56-69-year group was small, and its depth increase did not reach significance, likely because of low power. Spike-specific TCR breadth and depth rose significantly after two AZD1222 doses compared with day 0 and with MenACWY recipients. Only 5 to 7 AZD1222 recipients were SARS-CoV-2 seropositive at baseline, limiting conclusions about previously exposed vaccinees.

The CDR3 regions of human TCRbeta chains were analyzed by immunosequencing. In the authors' own workflow: Repertoire TCRs were matched against a reference library of SARS-CoV-2-specific TCRs generated with the MIRA antigen-specificity platform. Breadth was defined as the fraction of unique TCRs that were SARS-CoV-2-associated. Depth was defined as the fraction of total T cells that were SARS-CoV-2-associated. Using the MIRA data, every spike-specific TCR was mapped to the spike region that the TCR reacted to and assigned to either a CD4 or a CD8 class. Log10-transformed breadth and depth values were compared by one-way ANOVA with Sidak's multiple comparisons tests. The table comes from immuneACCESS by way of TCRdb, which keeps in-frame sequences with V and J called. Part of the clones is missing from these tables; in studies checked, under half for an unresolved V gene and the rest for unknown reasons. V, J and clone size reflect that table, while D and trimming were determined from the DNA. The sample data list some 130,000 clones, and over 75% of these were observed just once. Jointly, the top ten make up about 8.3% of the sample.

What this sample's time point label stands for: baseline before first vaccination. The vaccinee samples were drawn from two UK trials, COV001 and COV002, one of which was a single-blind randomized controlled phase 2/3 trial testing AZD1222 (ChAdOx1 nCoV-19) in healthy adults. For TCRbeta chain sequencing, PBMC samples were collected from trial participants at day 0 and at day 28 after the second dose. Taken from cysteine to phenylalanine, the CDR3 has 12 residues. The CDR3 DNA has 36 bases and is translated from base 1. Trimming removed 8 bases from V and 6 bases from J; the gene matches leave 8 bases unexplained. CDR1 and CDR2 (SQVTM, ANQGSEA) derive from the germline V gene.

The sample consisted of peripheral blood, taken on day 0 of AZD1222 vaccination. Recombination linked TRBV29-1 to TRBJ2-3; 7 central bases correspond to TRBD1. The TCR sequence derives from an adult in good health. The encoded CDR3 is CSLDRAADTQYF. The nucleotide sequence is given as TGCAGCCTAGACAGGGCAGCCGATACGCAGTATTTT.